This record concerns one T cell receptor (beta chain) sequence. The target antigen is unknown. This specimen comes from a study of OX40 agonist ivuxolimab in advanced cancers. Study context: A mean age of around 60 years, range roughly 23 to 85, was recorded, and approximately 85% were male. Whole-study results and caveats: At doses 0.1 to 3.0 mg/kg, CD4+ and CD8+ clones expanded.

Profiling relied on immunoSEQ multiplex PCR, and the TCRdb table lists in-frame clones only, not all of them. The top ten clones hold roughly 2.4% of a sample with roughly 62,000 clones, around 80% of them seen once. The CDR3 has 14 residues. The germline gives CDR1 SGHTA, CDR2 FQGNSA. The V gene lost 3 bases and the J gene lost 1 base, with 9 bases spanning the gap. The chain employs TRBV7-2 and TRBJ1-1, with TRBD1 as a possible D gene (5 bases). The starting material was CD4+ or CD8+ T cells sorted from blood, obtained in a trial of the OX40 agonist ivuxolimab. This TCR was sampled from an adult with an advanced solid tumor such as melanoma, head and neck, liver or kidney cancer. The CDR3 here is CASSFTRANTEAFF. The CDR3 DNA sequence: TGTGCCAGCAGCTTTACCAGGGCGAACACTGAAGCTTTCTTT.